Below are 17 T cell receptor beta chains sequenced from a single sample in a study of cytomegalovirus exposure and HLA in healthy donors. Clones were sequenced by immunoSEQ multiplex PCR, and TCRdb holds only the in-frame ones, with some missing. The table records about 120,000 clones, around 90% of them present only once. The sequenced sample was PBMCs. Source of these receptors: a woman aged 18-30 years in good health and CMV-seronegative.

The CDR3: CASSAKAVGTDTQYF. CDR3 in DNA: TGTGCCAGCAGCGCGAAAGCGGTGGGCACAGATACGCAGTATTTT. The chain recombines TRBV9 with TRBJ2-3; D is perhaps TRBD2 (5 bases). V was shortened by 3 bases and J by 1 base, with 12 bases between the two germline ends. The CDR3 has 15 residues. CDR1 SGDLS and CDR2 YYNGEE come from the germline V gene. Full variable domain (rest looked up from reference TRBV9 and TRBJ2-3): DSGVTQTPKHLITATGQRVTLRCSPRSGDLSVYWYQQSLDQGLQFLIQYYNGEERAKGNILERFSAQQFPDLHSELNLSSLELGDSALYFCASSAKAVGTDTQYFGPGTRLTVL.

This clone was observed a handful of times. The chain joins TRBV18 to TRBJ1-1; 7 bases map to TRBD1. CDR3 length equals 15 residues. Germline values: CDR1 KGHSH, CDR2 LQKENI. V dropped 3 bases and J dropped 0; count of bases not matched to a gene: 4. As DNA, the CDR3 is TGTGCCAGCTCACCTCAGGGGGGAATGAACACTGAAGCTTTCTTT. This translates into CASSPQGGMNTEAFF.

The rearrangement uses TRBV6-1 and TRBJ2-1; 7 bases match TRBD1. This CDR3 is built from 15 residues. Per the germline V gene, CDR1 is MNHNS and CDR2 is SASEGT. The V and J ends lost 4 bases and 2 bases, in that order; junction bases with no gene match: 5. The CDR3 reads CASSGTGAPYNEQFF. CDR3 DNA sequence: TGTGCCAGCAGTGGTACAGGGGCTCCCTACAATGAGCAGTTCTTC.

This clone showed up just a few times. The chain employs TRBV4-1 and TRBJ1-2; a possible D gene is TRBD1 (6 bases). In germline, CDR1 is MGHRA, CDR2 YSYEKL. The CDR3 loop spans 18 amino acids. The V gene lost 1 base and the J gene lost 3 bases, with 21 bases spanning the gap. The chain's CDR3 is CASSQVRDTGRADYGYTF. The CDR3 region has the DNA TGCGCCAGCAGCCAAGTAAGGGACACCGGGAGGGCGGACTATGGCTACACCTTC.

The V and J genes are TRBV2 and TRBJ2-3; D is unclear. CDR1 is SNHLY, CDR2 FYNNEI, per germline. The CDR3 runs to 14 residues. V was pared by 5 bases and J by 4 bases, with 13 bases between. This chain's CDR3 is CASSPTQYADTQYF. The CDR3 DNA is TGTGCCAGCAGTCCGACACAGTACGCAGATACGCAGTATTTT.

The genes are TRBV11-3 and TRBJ1-5; 9 bases align to TRBD1. CDR1 and CDR2 from the germline V gene are SGHNT and YENEEA. CDR3 length: 16 residues. V shed 5 bases, J shed 1 base, and the junction held 6 bases outside the gene matches. CDR3 DNA sequence: TGTGCCAGCAGCCGCGGGACAGGGAGAAGCAATCAGCCCCAGCATTTT. This encodes CASSRGTGRSNQPQHF.

The rearrangement uses TRBV4-1 and TRBJ1-2; D gene ambiguous. Germline V gene data show CDR1 as MGHRA and CDR2 as YSYEKL. The V end lost 5 bases, the J end lost 3 bases, and 10 bases lay between the germline ends. The CDR3 contains 13 residues. This CDR3 is CASSGRGDYGYTF. In DNA, the CDR3 is TGCGCCAGCAGCGGTCGGGGTGACTATGGCTACACCTTC.

This chain links TRBV30 with TRBJ2-7, with a possible D match to TRBD2 (5 bases). Germline values: CDR1 GTSNPN, CDR2 SVGIG (reference sequence). The V and J ends lost 4 bases and 2 bases respectively, with 12 bases between them. The CDR3 length is 13 residues. Here the CDR3 DNA reads TGTGCCTGGAAACAGAGGGCAACCTACGAGCAGTACTTC. This gives the protein CAWKQRATYEQYF.

The chain combines TRBV28 with TRBJ2-7; D is possibly TRBD1 (6 bases). Per germline, CDR1 MDHEN and CDR2 SYDVKM. V lost 6 bases to trimming and J lost 2 bases, with 11 bases between them. The CDR3 has 13 amino acids. The CDR3 DNA sequence: TGTGCCAGCAGATCGACAGGCCCCTACGAGCAGTACTTC. Amino acid sequence: CASRSTGPYEQYF.

The chain has TRBV6-1 and TRBJ2-1, with D maybe TRBD2 (5 bases). The germline gives CDR1 MNHNS, CDR2 SASEGT. The CDR3 length is 14 residues. Trimming took 3 bases from V and 4 from J, leaving 10 bases between them. Written as DNA, the CDR3 is TGTGCCAGCAGTGACGGACGGACTTACAATGAGCAGTTCTTC. Translated: CASSDGRTYNEQFF.

The CDR3 spells CASSLGITWTSGPYNEQFF. CDR3 in DNA: TGTGCCAGCAGCTTAGGGATAACCTGGACTAGCGGACCGTACAATGAGCAGTTCTTC. The chain employs TRBV7-2 and TRBJ2-1; 10 nucleotides agree with TRBD2. This CDR3 is 19 amino acids long. The V gene end was trimmed by 1 base and the J gene end by 4 bases; junction bases not matched to a gene: 13. CDR1 is SGHTA, CDR2 FQGNSA, per germline. Based on the CDR3 plus reference TRBV7-2 and TRBJ2-1, the full variable domain is GAGVSQSPSNKVTEKGKDVELRCDPISGHTALYWYRQSLGQGLEFLIYFQGNSAPDKSGLPSDRFSAERTGGSVSTLTIQRTQQEDSAVYLCASSLGITWTSGPYNEQFFGPGTRLTVL.

This chain joins TRBV11-2 and TRBJ2-1; weak D call: TRBD2 (6 bases). This CDR3 spans 16 amino acids. Germline CDR1 SGHAT, CDR2 FQNNGV. V dropped 6 bases and J dropped 10 bases, with 25 bases sitting between them. CDR3 sequence: CASRDIGGSPAGEQFF. The CDR3 region has the DNA TGTGCCAGCAGGGATATTGGAGGAAGTCCCGCGGGAGAGCAGTTCTTC.

The chain joins TRBV5-1 to TRBJ2-2; D possibly corresponds to TRBD2 (5 bases). Deletions cut 4 bases from V and 6 bases from J, with 10 bases between. The CDR3 extends over 13 amino acids. Germline lookup yields CDR1 SGHRS and CDR2 YFSETQ. Written as DNA, the CDR3 is TGCGCCAGCAGCCTACGGGGAGCCGGGGAGCTGTTTTTT. Protein: CASSLRGAGELFF.

About this clone: A much larger clone differs by one base, so this may be a read error. This chain links TRBV13 with TRBJ1-1; D gene unclear. Per germline, CDR1 PRHDT and CDR2 FYEKMQ (reference sequence). Deletions cut 5 bases from V and 2 bases from J, with 3 bases between. This CDR3 spans 11 amino acids. CDR3: CASSPNTEAFF. In DNA form, the CDR3 reads TGTGCCAGCAGCCCAAACACTGAAGCTTTCTTT.

This clone was seen a handful of times. The DNA for the CDR3 is TGTGCCAGCAGCCTCAGACAAGTCTCCGAAGCTTTCTTT. Its protein is CASSLRQVSEAFF. The gene calls are TRBV7-9 and TRBJ1-1; no clear D. V was clipped by 5 bases and J by 8 bases, with 15 bases between them. The CDR3 is 13 amino acids. CDR1 SEHNR and CDR2 FQNEAQ come from the germline V gene (reference sequence). The whole variable domain, filled in from reference TRBV7-9 and TRBJ1-1, reads DTGVSQNPRHKITKRGQNVTFRCDPISEHNRLYWYRQTLGQGPEFLTYFQNEAQLEKSRLLSDRFSAERPKGSFSTLEIQRTEQGDSAMYLCASSLRQVSEAFFGQGTRLTVV.

The chain links TRBV5-1 to TRBJ2-2; 8 bases align to TRBD1. V was pared by 0 bases and J by 6 bases, with 7 bases of the junction left unmatched. Germline CDR1 and CDR2: SGHRS and YFSETQ. This CDR3 region has 16 residues. This CDR3 is CASSLAAGQGPGELFF. The CDR3 DNA sequence: TGCGCCAGCAGCTTGGCTGCTGGACAGGGCCCCGGGGAGCTGTTTTTT.

This chain links TRBV28 with TRBJ2-7, with D possibly being TRBD2 (6 bases). Germline-derived CDR1 and CDR2 are MDHEN and SYDVKM. The CDR3 spans 11 residues. Trimming left V 10 bases short and J 3 bases short, with 10 bases between. CDR3 bases: TGTGCCACAGCGGGCCACTACGAGCAGTACTTC. Protein product: CATAGHYEQYF.